This T cell receptor beta chain appears in the sequencing data of a study of neurological immune-mediated disorders. Findings and limits, study-wide: It was HTLV-1-associated myelopathy that showed the most TCR clonal expansion, while multiple sclerosis showed the least, falling below healthy controls.

TCRdb reanalysed the 5' RACE reads using MiXCR and keeps one entry per CDR3 protein. The sample has about 44,000 distinct CDR3 sequences; 20% to 25% are singletons. CDR1 is SGHTA, CDR2 FQGTGA, per germline. Unmatched junction bases numbered 3, after V lost 5 bases and J lost 4 bases. The length of the CDR3 is 14 residues. This clonotype has a count of ten or more. Antigen specificity is unknown. Time point here: technical triplicate 3. Preparation of the unsorted libraries drew on 2 million PBMCs stored at -80 C. V is TRBV7-3 and J is TRBJ2-3, with 10 bases fitting TRBD1. This clonotype originated in a man in his 60s with HTLV-1-associated myelopathy (HAM/TSP). Source material: PBMCs. CDR3 protein: CASSLGTGADTQYF. In DNA, the CDR3 is TGTGCCAGCAGCCTTGGGACAGGGGCAGATACGCAGTATTTT.